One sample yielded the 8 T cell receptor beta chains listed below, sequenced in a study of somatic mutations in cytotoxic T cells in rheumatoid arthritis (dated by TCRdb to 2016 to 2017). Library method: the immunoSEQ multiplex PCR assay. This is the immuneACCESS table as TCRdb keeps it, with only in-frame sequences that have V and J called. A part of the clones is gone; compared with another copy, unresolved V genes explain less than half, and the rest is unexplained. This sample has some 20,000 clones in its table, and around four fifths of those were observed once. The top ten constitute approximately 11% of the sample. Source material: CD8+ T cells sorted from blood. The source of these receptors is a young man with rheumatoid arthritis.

The CDR3 bases are TGTGCCAGCAGTTCCCAGGCTAGCTCACAGTACAATGAGCAGTTCTTC. Translation gives CASSSQASSQYNEQFF. The chain has TRBV6-6 and TRBJ2-1, with D tentatively TRBD2 (5 bases). The CDR3 is made up of 16 amino acids. Germline CDR1 reads MNHNY; CDR2 reads SVGAGI (reference sequence). V was clipped by 4 bases and J by 4 bases, with 17 bases between them.

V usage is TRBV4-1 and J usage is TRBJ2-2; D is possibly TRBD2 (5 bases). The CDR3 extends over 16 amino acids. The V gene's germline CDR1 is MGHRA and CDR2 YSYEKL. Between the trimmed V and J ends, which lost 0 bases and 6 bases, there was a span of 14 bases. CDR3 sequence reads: CASSQESGNLAGELFF. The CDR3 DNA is TGCGCCAGCAGCCAAGAGTCGGGGAATTTAGCCGGGGAGCTGTTTTTT.

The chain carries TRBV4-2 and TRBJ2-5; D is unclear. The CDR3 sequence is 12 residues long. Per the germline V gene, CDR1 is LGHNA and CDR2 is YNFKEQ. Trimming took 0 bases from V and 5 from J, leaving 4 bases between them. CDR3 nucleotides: TGTGCCAGCAGCCAAGAGGGGGAGACCCAGTACTTC. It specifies CASSQEGETQYF.

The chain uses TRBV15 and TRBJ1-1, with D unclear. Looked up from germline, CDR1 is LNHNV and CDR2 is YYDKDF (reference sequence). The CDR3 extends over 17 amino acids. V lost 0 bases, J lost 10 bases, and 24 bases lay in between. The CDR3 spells CATSRDLSPVTAAGAFF. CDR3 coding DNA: TGTGCCACCAGCAGAGATCTGTCTCCGGTGACCGCTGCGGGAGCTTTCTTT.

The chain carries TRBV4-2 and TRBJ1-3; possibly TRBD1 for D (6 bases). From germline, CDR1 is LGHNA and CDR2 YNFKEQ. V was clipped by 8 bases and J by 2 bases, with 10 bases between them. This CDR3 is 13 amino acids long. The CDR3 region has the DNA TGTGCCAGCCACGGGGGGCCTGGAAACACCATATATTTT. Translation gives CASHGGPGNTIYF.

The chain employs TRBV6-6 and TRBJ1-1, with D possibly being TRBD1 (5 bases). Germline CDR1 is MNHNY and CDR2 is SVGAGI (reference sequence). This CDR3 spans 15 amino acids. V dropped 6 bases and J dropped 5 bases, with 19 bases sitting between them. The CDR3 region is CASSLVGAGLTEAFF. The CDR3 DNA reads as TGTGCCAGCAGCCTGGTTGGGGCCGGTTTGACTGAAGCTTTCTTT.

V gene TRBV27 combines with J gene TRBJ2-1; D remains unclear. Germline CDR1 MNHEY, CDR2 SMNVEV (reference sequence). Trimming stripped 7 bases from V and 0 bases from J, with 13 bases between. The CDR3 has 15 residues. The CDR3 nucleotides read TGTGCCAGCACACAAGGGTCGAGCTCCTACAATGAGCAGTTCTTC. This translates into CASTQGSSSYNEQFF.

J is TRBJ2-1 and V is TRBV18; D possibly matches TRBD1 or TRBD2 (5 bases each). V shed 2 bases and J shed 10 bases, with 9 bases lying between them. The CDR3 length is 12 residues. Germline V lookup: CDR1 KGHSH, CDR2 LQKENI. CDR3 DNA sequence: TGTGCCAGCTCACCAGAGGGGCGCGAGCAGTTCTTC. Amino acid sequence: CASSPEGREQFF. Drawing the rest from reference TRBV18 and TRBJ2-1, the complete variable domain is NAGVMQNPRHLVRRRGQEARLRCSPMKGHSHVYWYRQLPEEGLKFMVYLQKENIIDESGMPKERFSAEFPKEGPSILRIQQVVRGDSAAYFCASSPEGREQFFGPGTRLTVL.